This is a list of T cell receptor beta chains from one sample in a study of cytomegalovirus exposure and HLA in healthy donors. Measured with immunoSEQ multiplex PCR; TCRdb has only the in-frame clones, and not every one. The sample lists some 130,000 clones; just over 70% were seen once. Sequences were obtained from PBMCs. The receptors here all came from an older woman in good health and CMV-seropositive. Both conserved end residues are trimmed from each CDR3.

j_call: TRBJ2-1; v_call: TRBV19; cdr3_aa: ASSLPFAGKDNEQF
j_call: TRBJ2-2; v_call: TRBV5-6; cdr3_aa: ASSPPPGRELF
j_call: TRBJ1-4; v_call: TRBV28; cdr3_aa: ASSLSGQSEKLF
j_call: TRBJ2-5; v_call: TRBV5-1; cdr3_aa: ASSFGTSGGAETQY
j_call: .; v_call: TRBV13; cdr3_aa: ASRSGGSYEQY
j_call: TRBJ1-1; v_call: TRBV5-1; cdr3_aa: ASSFSTGMNTEAF
j_call: TRBJ1-5; v_call: TRBV5-1; cdr3_aa: ASSSGDSNQPQH
j_call: TRBJ1-5; v_call: TRBV28; cdr3_aa: ASSLGGGNSNQPQH
j_call: TRBJ2-6; v_call: TRBV11-2; cdr3_aa: ASSRRASSGANVLT
j_call: TRBJ1-6; v_call: TRBV7-8; cdr3_aa: ASSFRTGGNSPLH
j_call: TRBJ2-1; v_call: TRBV10-1; cdr3_aa: ASSQDYSYNEQF
j_call: TRBJ2-2; v_call: TRBV10-3; cdr3_aa: AIRRQGSTGELF
j_call: .; v_call: TRBV6-5; cdr3_aa: ASSLLSEQY
j_call: TRBJ2-1; v_call: TRBV7-9; cdr3_aa: ASSFTSGNEQF
j_call: TRBJ2-5; v_call: TRBV7-9; cdr3_aa: ASSFVSQETQY
j_call: TRBJ1-1; v_call: TRBV2; cdr3_aa: ASSEDRVYTEAF
j_call: TRBJ2-2; v_call: TRBV5-1; cdr3_aa: ASSTRGTGELF
j_call: TRBJ1-2; v_call: TRBV7-9; cdr3_aa: ASSSRDRVVGGYT
j_call: TRBJ1-3; v_call: TRBV19; cdr3_aa: ASSTTGISGNTIY
j_call: TRBJ2-3; v_call: TRBV19; cdr3_aa: ASSPVRATTDTQY
j_call: TRBJ2-1; v_call: TRBV20-1; cdr3_aa: SATSNEQF
j_call: TRBJ1-2; v_call: TRBV11-2; cdr3_aa: ASSPGQGAMWYGYT
j_call: TRBJ1-5; v_call: TRBV2; cdr3_aa: ASSARTGASNQPQH
j_call: TRBJ2-5; v_call: TRBV5-1; cdr3_aa: ASTTQQGPQETQY
j_call: TRBJ1-1; v_call: TRBV10-3; cdr3_aa: AISESNLRRNTEAF
j_call: TRBJ2-5; v_call: TRBV25-1; cdr3_aa: ASSRGEGQETQY
j_call: TRBJ1-2; v_call: TRBV7-6; cdr3_aa: ASSLLTGNT
j_call: TRBJ1-1; v_call: TRBV7-2; cdr3_aa: ASSSYRVVNTEAF
j_call: TRBJ1-5; v_call: TRBV19; cdr3_aa: ASSIDNPGDQPQH
j_call: TRBJ2-3; v_call: TRBV6-1; cdr3_aa: ASWRTGTDTQY
j_call: TRBJ2-3; v_call: TRBV5-1; cdr3_aa: ASSLGQGFPDTQY
j_call: TRBJ2-3; v_call: TRBV14; cdr3_aa: ASSQLQPGQGSDTQY
j_call: TRBJ1-1; v_call: TRBV18; cdr3_aa: ASSDGRNTEAF
j_call: TRBJ2-3; v_call: TRBV2; cdr3_aa: ASSGASGGADTQY
j_call: TRBJ2-3; v_call: TRBV2; cdr3_aa: ASSLQGSSTDTQY
j_call: TRBJ1-2; v_call: TRBV7-3; cdr3_aa: ASSTNRDNYGYT
j_call: TRBJ1-4; v_call: TRBV18; cdr3_aa: ASSPSREGATNEKLF
j_call: TRBJ1-4; v_call: TRBV7-2; cdr3_aa: ASSLGGWPRGSNEKLF
j_call: TRBJ1-4; v_call: TRBV6-1; cdr3_aa: ASSGWGGDSNEKLF
j_call: TRBJ2-7; v_call: TRBV6-5; cdr3_aa: ASWRTGTGGEQY
j_call: TRBJ2-2; v_call: TRBV6-4; cdr3_aa: ASSSQEGGELF
j_call: TRBJ1-1; v_call: TRBV2; cdr3_aa: ASGEDSEAF
j_call: TRBJ2-6; v_call: TRBV5-1; cdr3_aa: ASSLGQSSGANVLT
j_call: TRBJ2-3; v_call: TRBV12-5; cdr3_aa: ASGGGQGVADTQY
j_call: TRBJ1-2; v_call: TRBV2; cdr3_aa: ASRLQGADYGYT
j_call: TRBJ1-5; v_call: TRBV10-3; cdr3_aa: AISEAGTGLLGQPQH
j_call: TRBJ1-2; v_call: TRBV6-5; cdr3_aa: ASSNAGYGYT
j_call: TRBJ2-7; v_call: TRBV6-5; cdr3_aa: ATGTGAYEQY
j_call: TRBJ1-6; v_call: TRBV4-1; cdr3_aa: ASSRADSSYNSPLH
j_call: TRBJ2-2; v_call: TRBV29-1; cdr3_aa: SVVGLRNTGELF
j_call: TRBJ2-3; v_call: TRBV2; cdr3_aa: ASSPGTQY
j_call: TRBJ2-7; v_call: TRBV19; cdr3_aa: ASSDRGRVTYEQY
j_call: TRBJ2-5; v_call: TRBV10-3; cdr3_aa: AISELSQETQY
j_call: TRBJ1-1; v_call: TRBV2; cdr3_aa: ASSARTGATEAF
j_call: TRBJ1-2; v_call: TRBV9; cdr3_aa: ASSFSGQGEGYT
j_call: TRBJ2-1; v_call: TRBV7-3; cdr3_aa: ASSLVQGTYNEQF
j_call: .; v_call: TRBV6-1; cdr3_aa: ASSPRDSSYEQY